This TCR beta chain was sequenced during a study of blood T cell repertoires in COVID-19. Study information: COVID-19 samples, acute and convalescent, were from the United States, Italy and Spain. PBMCs, B-cell-depleted T cells, or T cells provided the cDNA or gDNA that made up the material.

As handled by the study authors: Estimated nucleated cell counts came from reference gene primer amplification. Generated by immunoSEQ multiplex PCR, the TCRdb table keeps only in-frame clones and is missing some. V, J and clone size are taken as reported in that table, and D and trimming were inferred from the DNA itself. The sample shows 350,000 or so clones, approximately 86% of them seen only once. The germline V gene encodes CDR1 LNHDA and CDR2 SQIVND (reference sequence). The length of the CDR3 is 17 residues. Trimming at V came to 3 bases and at J to 4 bases, leaving 10 bases not matched to a gene.

The sequenced sample consisted of PBMCs or T cells enriched from blood (not recorded which). This clonotype originated in a woman in her forties with acute COVID-19. V and J are TRBV19 and TRBJ2-7; 12 bases fit TRBD2. The CDR3 DNA reads as TGTGCCAGTAGTATCTATCCCACTAGCGGGAGGCGGTACGAGCAGTACTTC. Its protein is CASSIYPTSGRRYEQYF.